What follows are 18 T cell receptor beta chains derived from one specimen sequenced in a study of beta chain features in type 1 diabetes. Sequenced material consisted of expressed TCRB transcripts (all of the isolated RNA was reverse transcribed). Sequencing used immunoSEQ multiplex PCR; TCRdb keeps in-frame clones, though not all of them. The sample lists fewer than 900,000 clones, about a sixth occurring once. The sequenced sample consisted of naive CD4+ T cells from blood. All receptors come from a woman in her late teens or twenties in good health.

The table lists this clone with a few counts. This rearrangement joins TRBV10-3 to TRBJ2-7, with 9 bases fitting TRBD1. CDR1 is ENHRY, CDR2 SYGVKD, per germline. This CDR3 region has 15 residues. Germline trimming cut 10 bases from V and 2 bases from J; bases unmatched to any gene: 12. The CDR3 DNA sequence: TGTGCCAGCAGGGCCGCCGGGACAGGGACCTACGAGCAGTACTTC. Residues: CASRAAGTGTYEQYF.

Only one count was recorded for this clone. The chain has TRBV4-1 and TRBJ1-5, with D tentatively TRBD1 (5 bases). The CDR3 contains 14 residues. From germline, CDR1 is MGHRA and CDR2 YSYEKL. The V and J ends lost 0 bases and 7 bases respectively, with 10 bases between them. CDR3 bases: TGCGCCAGCAGCCAAGAGTCGGGGGACCAGCCCCAGCATTTT. This encodes CASSQESGDQPQHF.

This chain links TRBV7-8 with TRBJ2-1; no reliable D call. Trimming left V 3 bases short and J 1 base short, with 13 bases between. This CDR3 is 16 amino acids long. Per germline, CDR1 SGHVS and CDR2 FQNEAQ. CDR3 amino acids: CASSFRVGQSYNEQFF. CDR3 sequence (DNA): TGTGCCAGCAGCTTTCGTGTAGGGCAGTCCTACAATGAGCAGTTCTTC. Full variable domain (rest looked up from reference TRBV7-8 and TRBJ2-1): GAGVSQSPRYKVAKRGQDVALRCDPISGHVSLFWYQQALGQGPEFLTYFQNEAQLDKSGLPSDRFFAERPEGSVSTLKIQRTQQEDSAVYLCASSFRVGQSYNEQFFGPGTRLTVL.

This clone showed up just a few times. The chain has TRBV29-1 and TRBJ1-1, with 9 bases aligning to TRBD1. V was pared by 1 base and J by 12 bases, with 6 bases of the junction left unmatched. Germline V gives CDR1 SQVTM, CDR2 ANQGSEA. CDR3 length equals 12 residues. The CDR3 nucleotides read TGCAGCGTTGAAGGGTACAGGGGGCGGCCTTTCTTT. Its protein product is CSVEGYRGRPFF.

This clone was detected only a few times. The same CDR3 is also encoded by other DNA sequences in this sample. CDR3 sequence reads: CASSLAGPYEQYF. As DNA, the CDR3 is TGTGCCAGCAGCTTAGCAGGGCCGTACGAGCAGTACTTC. This chain links TRBV7-9 with TRBJ2-7; D is uncertain. Germline V CDR1 and CDR2: SEHNR, FQNEAQ (reference sequence). This CDR3 comprises 13 residues. The V end was cut by 0 bases, the J end by 4 bases, with 7 bases between. The full variable domain, in which reference TRBV7-9 and TRBJ2-7 provide the parts outside the CDR3, is DTGVSQNPRHKITKRGQNVTFRCDPISEHNRLYWYRQTLGQGPEFLTYFQNEAQLEKSRLLSDRFSAERPKGSFSTLEIQRTEQGDSAMYLCASSLAGPYEQYFGPGTRLTVT.

This clone was counted between two and nine times. The rearrangement uses TRBV6-6 and TRBJ1-5, with 7 bases fitting TRBD1. This CDR3 contains 16 residues. Germline V lookup: CDR1 MNHNY, CDR2 SVGAGI (reference sequence). V dropped 8 bases and J dropped 0; count of bases not matched to a gene: 10. CDR3 coding DNA: TGTGCCAGCGTCAGGGGGACGCAAAATAGCAATCAGCCCCAGCATTTT. This sequence encodes CASVRGTQNSNQPQHF.

The genes are TRBV10-3 and TRBJ1-1, with 8 bases matching TRBD1. V lost 6 bases to trimming and J lost 10 bases; unmatched junction nucleotides: 16. Per germline, CDR1 ENHRY and CDR2 SYGVKD. The CDR3 sequence is 15 residues long. In nucleotides, the CDR3 is TGTGCCATCAGCAATGAAGACAGGGGCCAGAACGCAGCTTTCTTT. It translates to CAISNEDRGQNAAFF.

This rearrangement joins TRBV28 to TRBJ1-5; D is undetermined. The CDR3 sequence is 13 residues long. Germline-derived CDR1 and CDR2 are MDHEN and SYDVKM. Trimming pared 8 bases from V and 7 bases from J, leaving 15 bases between. The CDR3 nucleotides read TGTGCCAGCCGGTGGGCACTGGGCCAGCCCCAGCATTTT. Translating it yields CASRWALGQPQHF.

This clone has more than one count but fewer than ten. The J gene is TRBJ2-5, the V gene TRBV15; 11 bases align to TRBD2. J gave up 5 bases and V 4 bases, and 9 bases lay outside the gene matches. Germline values: CDR1 LNHNV, CDR2 YYDKDF (reference sequence). The CDR3 consists of 16 residues. CDR3 loop: CATSTRILAGVETQYF. The CDR3 DNA follows: TGTGCCACCAGCACACGAATACTAGCGGGAGTTGAGACCCAGTACTTC.

This clone was seen only a few times. Other DNA sequences in the same sample also yield this CDR3. V gene TRBV5-6 combines with J gene TRBJ2-7, with D maybe TRBD2 (5 bases). Trimming removed 4 bases from V and 4 bases from J, with 9 bases in between. CDR1 and CDR2 (germline): SGHDT, YYEEEE. This CDR3 is built from 12 residues. CDR3 coding DNA: TGTGCCAGCAGCCGCAGGACTTACGAGCAGTACTTC. Encoded protein: CASSRRTYEQYF.

The chain is built from TRBV7-2 and TRBJ2-5; no clear D. CDR1 SGHTA and CDR2 FQGNSA come from the germline V gene. The CDR3 is 13 residues long. V was shortened by 6 bases and J by 2 bases, with 10 bases between the two germline ends. The CDR3 sequence is CASRTGVQETQYF. CDR3 nucleotides: TGTGCCAGCAGAACGGGCGTGCAAGAGACCCAGTACTTC. Variable domain in full (rest from reference TRBV7-2 and TRBJ2-5): GAGVSQSPSNKVTEKGKDVELRCDPISGHTALYWYRQSLGQGLEFLIYFQGNSAPDKSGLPSDRFSAERTGGSVSTLTIQRTQQEDSAVYLCASRTGVQETQYFGPGTRLLVL.

To note about this clone: Additional DNA sequences in this sample encode the identical CDR3. The chain is built from TRBV7-2 and TRBJ2-5, with D unresolved. CDR3 length equals 12 residues. The germline V gene has CDR1 SGHTA and CDR2 FQGNSA. Deletions cut 5 bases from V and 5 bases from J, with 9 bases between. The CDR3, as DNA: TGTGCCAGCAGCCTTAGTTTGGAGACCCAGTACTTC. Translating it yields CASSLSLETQYF.

This clone was observed many times. The gene calls are TRBV14 and TRBJ2-1; a weak D match, TRBD2 (6 bases). V gave up 1 base and J gave up 6 bases, with 16 bases separating them. The CDR3 runs 16 residues. Germline V gene lookup returns CDR1 SGHDN and CDR2 FVKESK. CDR3 region: CASSQAGVPWGNEQFF. The CDR3 coding sequence is TGTGCCAGCAGCCAAGCGGGGGTACCATGGGGCAATGAGCAGTTCTTC.

This sequence joins TRBV14 and TRBJ2-3; possible D gene TRBD2, 6 bases. The CDR3 covers 15 residues. The germline V and J ends were trimmed by 3 bases and 8 bases, with 18 bases remaining between them. The germline V gene encodes CDR1 SGHDN and CDR2 FVKESK. CDR3: CASSHSVWDSPTQYF. As DNA, the CDR3 is TGTGCCAGCAGCCATTCGGTATGGGACTCCCCTACGCAGTATTTT.

This clone was counted only a few times. This sequence joins TRBV10-3 and TRBJ1-2; D perhaps matches TRBD1 (6 bases). The ends were cut back, 3 bases at V and 4 bases at J, with 15 bases in the middle. The CDR3 is 15 amino acids. The germline V gene encodes CDR1 ENHRY and CDR2 SYGVKD. The CDR3 DNA is TGTGCCATCAGTGATACGGGGGCGCGGATCTATGGCTACACCTTC. It codes for CAISDTGARIYGYTF.

Only a few counts were recorded for this clone. This sequence joins TRBV27 and TRBJ2-1, with D unclear. The CDR3 consists of 16 residues. V gave up 2 bases and J gave up 4 bases, with 15 bases separating them. Germline V gene sequence: CDR1 MNHEY, CDR2 SMNVEV (reference sequence). This chain's CDR3 is CASSLANPELYNEQFF. In nucleotides, the CDR3 is TGTGCCAGCAGTTTAGCAAATCCCGAGCTATACAATGAGCAGTTCTTC.

This chain joins TRBV28 and TRBJ2-1; a weak D match, TRBD2 (6 bases). The CDR3 runs 16 residues. Trimming removed 3 bases from V and 8 bases from J, with 20 bases in between. Germline V gives CDR1 MDHEN, CDR2 SYDVKM. The CDR3 protein is CASSLALWGTRDEQFF. The CDR3 nucleotides are TGTGCCAGCAGTTTGGCCCTCTGGGGGACTCGCGATGAGCAGTTCTTC.

On this clone: The same CDR3 is also encoded by other DNA sequences in this sample. The V and J genes are TRBV7-9 and TRBJ2-1; D is unresolved. CDR3 length equals 13 residues. V lost 2 bases to trimming and J lost 2 bases, with 4 bases between them. The germline CDR1 and CDR2 sequences are SEHNR and FQNEAQ (reference sequence). CDR3 sequence (DNA): TGTGCCAGCAGCTTATCCGCCTACAATGAGCAGTTCTTC. This codes for CASSLSAYNEQFF.